Listed below are T cell receptor beta chains from one sample, sequenced in a study of CD8+ T cells in alopecia areata. Method: immunoSEQ multiplex PCR; TCRdb's copy keeps in-frame clones and lacks some. The data contain a few hundred thousand clones, 45% to 70% of them singletons. The sequenced sample consisted of CD8+ T cells sorted from blood. The receptors shown here come from a human donor in good health. CDR3s include the opening cysteine and the closing phenylalanine or tryptophan. A D gene is named only where the DNA matches it firmly. A clone size is listed for some rows: how often the clone was seen (once, few, many), or a class if it is expanded.

>once|TRBD2|TRBJ2-1|TRBV5-1
TGCGCCAGCAGCTCATTAGCGGGGAGCTCCTACAATGAGCAGTTCTTC
CASSSLAGSSYNEQFF
>-|-|TRBJ2-5|TRBV15
TGTGCCACCAGCAGAGATCTGGAGACCCAGTACTTC
CATSRDLETQYF
>few|-|TRBJ2-7|TRBV4-2
TGTGCCAGCAGCCAAGATATAGATGGACCCGCTTCGCATCCCTACGAGCAGTACTTC
CASSQDIDGPASHPYEQYF
>-|TRBD1|TRBJ2-1|TRBV13
TGTGCCAGCAGCCCGGACAGGATAAGCCACAATGAGCAGTTCTTC
CASSPDRISHNEQFF
>-|-|TRBJ2-3|TRBV2
TGTGCCAGCAAGGTCGGGGGGCCCGGCACAGATACGCAGTATTTT
CASKVGGPGTDTQYF
>few|-|TRBJ1-2|TRBV7-9
TGTGCCAGCAGCTTAGGTACAACGGATGGCTACACCTTC
CASSLGTTDGYTF
>-|-|TRBJ1-1|TRBV7-2
TGTGCCAGCAGCTTAGAGGACGCAGCCCGAGCTGAAGCTTTCTTT
CASSLEDAARAEAFF
>-|-|TRBJ1-1|TRBV4-2
TGTGCCAGCAGCCAAGAATACCTGGTCCCGAACACTGAAGCTTTCTTT
CASSQEYLVPNTEAFF
>-|-|TRBJ2-4|TRBV23-1
TGCGCCAGCAGTCAACAAAAGGACGGAAAAAACATTCAGTACTTC
CASSQQKDGKNIQYF
>-|-|TRBJ2-7|TRBV29-1
TGCAGCGTTGGAGGGCCCTACGAGCAGTACTTC
CSVGGPYEQYF
>-|-|TRBJ1-2|TRBV29-1
TGCAGCGCCGATGTAGTCACCGGCAGACTGAACTATGGCTACACCTTC
CSADVVTGRLNYGYTF
>-|TRBD2|TRBJ2-4|TRBV27
TGTGCCAGCAGCCCTCGCGGGGGTGCCAAAAACATTCAGTACTTC
CASSPRGGAKNIQYF
>-|TRBD2|TRBJ2-7|TRBV27
TGTGCCAGCAGCCGGACTAGCGGGGACTACGAGCAGTACTTC
CASSRTSGDYEQYF
>few|TRBD1|TRBJ1-1|TRBV15
TGTGCCACCAGCCCGGACAGGGCCACTGAAGCTTTCTTT
CATSPDRATEAFF
>-|-|TRBJ2-5|TRBV6-1
TGTGCCAGCAGTGCTTACCACCGGGACCGCCAAGAGACCCAGTACTTC
CASSAYHRDRQETQYF
>-|TRBD1|TRBJ2-1|TRBV9
TGTGCCAGCAGCGCTTCCGGGACAGCCTACAATGAGCAGTTCTTC
CASSASGTAYNEQFF
>-|TRBD1|TRBJ2-5|TRBV19
TGTGCCAGTAGTGACAGGGCGTACCAAGAGACCCAGTACTTC
CASSDRAYQETQYF
>-|-|TRBJ2-4|TRBV5-1
TGCGCCAGCAGCCCGGCCGACACCAAAAACATTCAGTACTTC
CASSPADTKNIQYF
>-|-|TRBJ1-1|TRBV29-1
TGCAGCGTTGAAGATCATAAACTCCCATTGAACACTGAAGCTTTCTTT
CSVEDHKLPLNTEAFF
>-|-|TRBJ2-7|TRBV29-1
TGCAGCGTTGAAGATTCCCCAGGGCACGAGCAGTACTTC
CSVEDSPGHEQYF
>-|TRBD1|TRBJ1-2|TRBV19
TGTGCCAGTTGGTCCGGGACAGGGGGCTATGGCTACACCTTC
CASWSGTGGYGYTF